This T cell receptor beta chain originates from a study of T cell repertoires in cytomegalovirus infection. Findings of the study overall: Predominance within the ex vivo response was attributable to HLA-C-restricted CMV-specific TCR beta clonotypes.

This clonotype was detected many times. Its antigen is unidentified. TCRdb analysed the reads with MiXCR anew, one entry per CDR3 protein. The table lists a few hundred thousand distinct CDR3 sequences, over 15% of them singletons. Trimming took 5 bases from V and 9 from J; bases not matched to a gene: 10. Looked up from germline, CDR1 is LNHDA and CDR2 is SQIVND (reference sequence). This CDR3 has 16 residues. The TCR comes from a human donor in good health (CMV status not recorded). Some clones in this sample may be carry-over from other donors' samples. Input material: CD8+ T cells from PBMCs. The V call is TRBV19, the J call TRBJ1-6, with 10 bases that match TRBD1. The CDR3 DNA sequence: TGTGCCAGTAGTGTCGGGACAGGGGAATTCTCTTCACCCCTCCACTTT. Its translation is CASSVGTGEFSSPLHF.